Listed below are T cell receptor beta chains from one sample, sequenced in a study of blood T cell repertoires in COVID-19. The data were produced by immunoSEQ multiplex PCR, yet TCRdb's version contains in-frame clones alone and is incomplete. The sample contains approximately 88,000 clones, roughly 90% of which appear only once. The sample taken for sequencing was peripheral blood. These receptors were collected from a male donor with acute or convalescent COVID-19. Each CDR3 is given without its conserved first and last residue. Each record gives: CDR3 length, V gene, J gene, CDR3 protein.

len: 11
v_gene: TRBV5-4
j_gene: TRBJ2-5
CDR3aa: ASSSLSQETQY

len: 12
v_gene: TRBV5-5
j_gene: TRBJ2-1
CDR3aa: ASSSGTGINEQF

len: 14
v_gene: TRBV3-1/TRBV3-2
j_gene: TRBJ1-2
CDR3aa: ASSQDLIIRGYGYT

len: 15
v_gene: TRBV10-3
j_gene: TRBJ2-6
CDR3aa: AISEDRPPSGANVLT

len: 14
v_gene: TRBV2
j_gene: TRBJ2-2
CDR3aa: ASRATLAGGPGELF

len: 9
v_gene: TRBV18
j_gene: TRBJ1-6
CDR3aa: ASSPGRALH

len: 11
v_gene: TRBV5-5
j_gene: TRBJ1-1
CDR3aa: ASSSAQNTEAF

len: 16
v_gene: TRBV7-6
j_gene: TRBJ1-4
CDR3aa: ASSLGGVSWTTNEKLF

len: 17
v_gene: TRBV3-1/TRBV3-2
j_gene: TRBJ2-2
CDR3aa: ASSQKGPLAGINTGELF

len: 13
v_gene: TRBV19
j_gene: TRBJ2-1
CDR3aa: ASTLLAGGGDEQF

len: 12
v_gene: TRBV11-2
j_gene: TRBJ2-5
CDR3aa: ASSFGVERETQY

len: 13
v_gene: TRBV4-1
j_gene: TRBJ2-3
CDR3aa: ASSQLNQGGDTQY

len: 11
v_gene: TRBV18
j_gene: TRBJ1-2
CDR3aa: ASSPDRGPGYT

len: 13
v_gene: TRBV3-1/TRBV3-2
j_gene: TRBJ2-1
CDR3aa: ASSQDGGEYNEQF

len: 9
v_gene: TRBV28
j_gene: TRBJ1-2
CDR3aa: ASSANWGYT

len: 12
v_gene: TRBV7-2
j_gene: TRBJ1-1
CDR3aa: ASSPGGIWTEAF

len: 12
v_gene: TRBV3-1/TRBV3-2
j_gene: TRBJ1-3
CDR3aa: ASNEGGVGNTIY

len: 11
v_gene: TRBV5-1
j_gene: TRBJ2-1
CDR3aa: ASSLTSGNEQF

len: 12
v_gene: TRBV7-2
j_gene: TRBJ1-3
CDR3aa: ASSLELSGNTIY

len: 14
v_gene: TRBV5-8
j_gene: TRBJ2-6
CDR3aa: ASTPDRLTGANVLT

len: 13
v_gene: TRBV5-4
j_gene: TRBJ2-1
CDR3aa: ASSPGTSSYNEQF

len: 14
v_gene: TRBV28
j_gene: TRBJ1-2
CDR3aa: ASSLLTGEANYGYT

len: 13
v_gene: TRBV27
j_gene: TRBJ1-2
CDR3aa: ASSSDSRADYGYT

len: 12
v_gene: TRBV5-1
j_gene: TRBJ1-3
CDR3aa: ASSLEPAGNTIY

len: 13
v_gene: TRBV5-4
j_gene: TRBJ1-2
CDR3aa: ASSLDARATYGYT

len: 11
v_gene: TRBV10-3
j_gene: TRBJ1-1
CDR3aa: AISWTGYDEAF

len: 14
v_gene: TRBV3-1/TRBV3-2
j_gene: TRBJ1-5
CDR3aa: ASSQDSGAGGKPQH

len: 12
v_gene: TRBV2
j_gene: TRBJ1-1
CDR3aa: ASSVVGGSTEAF

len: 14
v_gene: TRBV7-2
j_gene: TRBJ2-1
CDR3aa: ASSLRLAGGYNEQF

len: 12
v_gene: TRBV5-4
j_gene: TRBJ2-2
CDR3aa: ASSGSQGTGELF

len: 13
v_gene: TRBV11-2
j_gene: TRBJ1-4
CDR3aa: ASSYTGVRNEKLF

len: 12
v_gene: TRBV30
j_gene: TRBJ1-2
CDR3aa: AWTHRFPAGGYT

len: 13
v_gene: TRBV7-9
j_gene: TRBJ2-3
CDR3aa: ASSLGGGAPDTQY

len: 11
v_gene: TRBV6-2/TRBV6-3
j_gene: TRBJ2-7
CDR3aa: ASSRGGSHEQY

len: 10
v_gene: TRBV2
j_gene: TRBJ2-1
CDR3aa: ASSRHWDEQF

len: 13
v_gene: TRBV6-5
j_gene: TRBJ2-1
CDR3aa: ASRLGRGDYNEQF

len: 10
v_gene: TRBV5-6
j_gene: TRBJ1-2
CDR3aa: ASSSTNYGYT

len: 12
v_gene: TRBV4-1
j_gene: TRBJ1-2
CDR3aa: ASSLRIGLYGYT

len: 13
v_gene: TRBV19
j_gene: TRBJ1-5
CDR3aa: ATSMGGGGNQPQH

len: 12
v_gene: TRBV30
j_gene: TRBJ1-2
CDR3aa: AWSVRGGRSAYT

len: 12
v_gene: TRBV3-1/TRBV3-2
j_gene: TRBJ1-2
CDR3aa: ASSPVPGQPGHT

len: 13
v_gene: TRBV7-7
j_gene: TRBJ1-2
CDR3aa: ASSLDSREVYGYT

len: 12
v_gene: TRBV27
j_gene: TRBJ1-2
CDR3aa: ASSLGREDYGYT

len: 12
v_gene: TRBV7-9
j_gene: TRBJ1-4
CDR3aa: ASSLTATNEKLF

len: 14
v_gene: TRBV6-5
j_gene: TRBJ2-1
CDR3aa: ASSYSRRGGNNEQF

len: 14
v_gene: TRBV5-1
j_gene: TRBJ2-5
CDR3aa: ASSLGASGGQETQY

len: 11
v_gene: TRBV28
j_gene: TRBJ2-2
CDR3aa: ASRPRRTGELF

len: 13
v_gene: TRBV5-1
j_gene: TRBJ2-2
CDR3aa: ASSLPEQNTGELF

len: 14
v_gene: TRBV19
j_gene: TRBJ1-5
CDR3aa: ASSTFARGSNQPQH

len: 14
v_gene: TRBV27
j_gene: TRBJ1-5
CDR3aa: ASSLWGTVGNQPQH

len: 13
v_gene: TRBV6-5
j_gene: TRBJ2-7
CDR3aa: ASRNPGQSSYEQY

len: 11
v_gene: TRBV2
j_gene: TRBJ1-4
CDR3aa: ATPGQGGEKLF

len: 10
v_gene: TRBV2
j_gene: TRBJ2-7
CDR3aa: ASERVIYEQY

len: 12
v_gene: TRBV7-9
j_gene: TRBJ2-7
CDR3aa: ASSRSDRDYEQY

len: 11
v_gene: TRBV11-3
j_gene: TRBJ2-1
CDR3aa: ASSLAGANEQF

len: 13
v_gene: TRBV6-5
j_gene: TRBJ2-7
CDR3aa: ASSTPGDISYEQY

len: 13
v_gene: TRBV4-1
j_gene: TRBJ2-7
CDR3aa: ASSQGHQGSYEQY

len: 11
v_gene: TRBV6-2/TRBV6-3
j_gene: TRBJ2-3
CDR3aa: ASSYSNTDTQY

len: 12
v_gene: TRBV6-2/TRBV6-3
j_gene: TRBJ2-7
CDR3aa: ASSYLRDFGEQY

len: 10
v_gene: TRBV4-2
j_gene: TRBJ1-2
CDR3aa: ASSHGQYGYT